This entry lists 18 T cell receptor beta chains sequenced from one sample in a study of blood T cell repertoires in COVID-19. Clones were read by immunoSEQ multiplex PCR, and TCRdb kept only the in-frame ones, dropping some. Of around 46,000 clones in the sample, 86% were seen once. Sample: peripheral blood. The source of these receptors is a man between 60 and 75 years old with active or convalescent COVID-19.

The V call is TRBV28, the J call TRBJ2-1, with D maybe TRBD1 (6 bases). Trimming left V 7 bases short and J 5 bases short, with 9 bases between. The CDR3 contains 12 residues. Germline CDR1 is MDHEN and CDR2 is SYDVKM. This CDR3 is CASKYRDNEQFF. DNA of the CDR3: TGTGCCAGCAAATACAGGGACAATGAGCAGTTCTTC.

The V gene is TRBV28, the J gene TRBJ2-7; 10 bases agree with TRBD1. Germline CDR1 MDHEN, CDR2 SYDVKM. J was trimmed by 2 bases and V by 5 bases; bases with no gene match: 6. The CDR3 totals 15 residues. The CDR3: CASSTGQGVPYEQYF. The CDR3 DNA reads as TGTGCCAGCAGTACAGGACAGGGGGTCCCCTACGAGCAGTACTTC.

The chain carries TRBV19 and TRBJ1-5, with D unresolved. CDR3 length equals 15 residues. Deletions cut 7 bases from V and 0 bases from J, with 13 bases between. CDR1 and CDR2 from the germline V gene are LNHDA and SQIVND (reference sequence). The CDR3 DNA sequence: TGTGCCAGTAACCCCTTGCGACATAGCAATCAGCCCCAGCATTTT. Translating it yields CASNPLRHSNQPQHF. Together with reference TRBV19 and TRBJ1-5, the CDR3 gives the full variable domain: DGGITQSPKYLFRKEGQNVTLSCEQNLNHDAMYWYRQDPGQGLRLIYYSQIVNDFQKGDIAEGYSVSREKKESFPLTVTSAQKNPTAFYLCASNPLRHSNQPQHFGDGTRLSIL.

This clone was seen only once. This rearrangement joins TRBV7-9 to TRBJ1-2; 9 bases map to TRBD1. The length of the CDR3 is 14 residues. Germline loops: CDR1 SEHNR, CDR2 FQNEAQ (reference sequence). V dropped 5 bases and J dropped 6; count of bases not matched to a gene: 7. CDR3 in DNA: TGTGCCAGCAGCCCGGGACAGGGTGAGAATGGCTACACCTTC. It translates to CASSPGQGENGYTF.

CDR3 sequence: CASSELKKGTQNTEAFF. DNA of the CDR3: TGTGCCAGCAGTGAATTAAAGAAAGGGACACAGAACACTGAAGCTTTCTTT. The rearrangement links TRBV25-1 to TRBJ1-1, with D perhaps TRBD1 (6 bases). V lost 1 base and J lost 1, with 16 bases in between. CDR1 and CDR2 from the germline V gene are MGHDK and SYGVNS. This CDR3 is built from 17 residues.

V gene TRBV5-1 combines with J gene TRBJ1-1; 8 nucleotides agree with TRBD1. CDR1 and CDR2 from the germline V gene are SGHRS and YFSETQ. The CDR3 totals 15 residues. J lost 2 bases, V lost 6 bases, and 9 bases had no gene match. The CDR3, as DNA: TGCGCCAGCACCAACCAAGACAGGGGAAACACTGAAGCTTTCTTT. This sequence encodes CASTNQDRGNTEAFF.

The chain combines TRBV6-1 with TRBJ2-2, with TRBD1 identical over 9 bases. CDR1 and CDR2 from the germline V gene are MNHNS and SASEGT. The CDR3 is made up of 17 amino acids. J lost 1 base, V lost 4 bases, and 7 bases had no gene match. The CDR3 DNA is TGTGCCAGCAGTGGGACAGGGGTCTTCCAGAACACCGGGGAGCTGTTTTTT. Translation: CASSGTGVFQNTGELFF.

V is TRBV25-1 and J is TRBJ2-7; maybe TRBD2 (5 bases). The CDR3 consists of 14 residues. Trimming shortened V by 1 base and J by 4 bases, and 11 bases separated the two germline ends. Germline values: CDR1 MGHDK, CDR2 SYGVNS. In DNA form, the CDR3 reads TGTGCCAGCAGTGAATTTGGTCTAGCTTACGAGCAGTACTTC. Its protein product is CASSEFGLAYEQYF.

The chain employs TRBV28 and TRBJ1-3; maybe TRBD1 (6 bases). The germline gives CDR1 MDHEN, CDR2 SYDVKM. This CDR3 comprises 13 residues. V lost 7 bases and J 2 bases, leaving 9 bases between the germline ends. The CDR3 bases are TGTGCCAGCATCAGGGGAGCTGGAAACACCATATATTTT. It yields the protein CASIRGAGNTIYF.

The chain combines TRBV6-5 with TRBJ2-2; D unclear. The CDR3 covers 14 residues. The germline V gene has CDR1 MNHEY and CDR2 SVGAGI. V lost 2 bases and J 1 base, leaving 5 bases between the germline ends. The CDR3 sequence: CASSYRLNTGELFF. In DNA form, the CDR3 reads TGTGCCAGCAGTTACAGACTGAACACCGGGGAGCTGTTTTTT.

The chain recombines TRBV30 with TRBJ1-6; 7 bases align to TRBD1. V was clipped by 5 bases and J by 5 bases; unmatched bases: 24. Germline CDR1 is GTSNPN and CDR2 is SVGIG (reference sequence). The CDR3 spans 20 residues. The CDR3 is CAWSEKDRRFFFPNNSPLHF. The DNA for the CDR3 is TGTGCCTGGTCTGAGAAGGACAGGCGGTTTTTCTTCCCAAATAATTCACCCCTCCACTTT.

This chain joins TRBV2 and TRBJ1-3; 8 bases line up with TRBD1. The CDR3 sequence is 15 residues long. The ends lost 5 bases at V and 0 bases at J; junction bases unmatched: 3. The germline V gene has CDR1 SNHLY and CDR2 FYNNEI. DNA for the CDR3: TGTGCCAGCAGTCCTGACAGGGGCTCTGGAAACACCATATATTTT. Its protein product is CASSPDRGSGNTIYF.

The rearrangement links TRBV9 to TRBJ2-2; 11 bases agree with TRBD1. The CDR3 spans 16 residues. J was trimmed by 6 bases and V by 2 bases; bases with no gene match: 6. Per the germline V gene, CDR1 is SGDLS and CDR2 is YYNGEE. This CDR3 reads CASSVQGTGGSGELFF. CDR3 coding DNA: TGTGCCAGCAGCGTCCAGGGGACAGGGGGTTCCGGGGAGCTGTTTTTT.

V gene TRBV3-1 (or the pseudogene TRBV3-2) combines with J gene TRBJ2-3, with D possibly being TRBD2 (6 bases). From germline, CDR1 is LGHDT and CDR2 YNNKEL (reference sequence). This CDR3 spans 13 amino acids. With 5 bases removed from V and 2 bases from J, the gap between germline ends came to 8 bases. In DNA, the CDR3 is TGTGCCAGCAGCTCGGACTACACAGATACGCAGTATTTT. Translation: CASSSDYTDTQYF.

The chain recombines TRBV4-1 with TRBJ1-4, with D unclear. The germline gives CDR1 MGHRA, CDR2 YSYEKL. Trimming shortened V by 0 bases and J by 13 bases, and 24 bases separated the two germline ends. The CDR3 extends over 17 amino acids. The CDR3 coding sequence is TGCGCCAGCAGCCAAGATGAGGGAGCGGGATTTCCGAAGGGACTGTTTTTT. It is translated as CASSQDEGAGFPKGLFF.

This clone has a single count. The chain recombines TRBV6-5 with TRBJ1-1; tentative D call: TRBD1 (5 bases). The germline CDR1 and CDR2 sequences are MNHEY and SVGAGI. This CDR3 comprises 14 residues. The V end was cut by 2 bases, the J end by 1 base, with 8 bases between. CDR3 in DNA: TGTGCCAGCAGTTACGGGGCGCCGAACACTGAAGCTTTCTTT. It encodes CASSYGAPNTEAFF.

The chain combines TRBV4-1 with TRBJ1-1; perhaps TRBD1 as D (6 bases). The CDR3 consists of 15 residues. V was pared by 2 bases and J by 1 base, with 11 bases between. Germline CDR1 reads MGHRA; CDR2 reads YSYEKL. Written as DNA, the CDR3 is TGCGCCAGCAGCCAATCGGGACAAGCGAACACTGAAGCTTTCTTT. Amino acids: CASSQSGQANTEAFF.

The rearrangement joins TRBV24-1 to TRBJ1-5, with D hard to call. This CDR3 is built from 15 residues. V dropped 3 bases and J dropped 5 bases, with 13 bases sitting between them. Germline V lookup: CDR1 KGHDR, CDR2 SFDVKD. CDR3 in amino acids: CATSDTTGDHQPQHF. The CDR3 DNA follows: TGTGCCACCAGTGATACCACGGGAGACCATCAGCCCCAGCATTTT.